These 32 T cell receptor beta chains came from one sample sequenced in a study of technical replicates of blood from a handful of donors. The assay was immunoSEQ multiplex PCR, and TCRdb's table has in-frame clones only and misses some. Altogether about 80,000 clones are present, over 75% being singletons, with the ten largest covering approximately 0.39%. The specimen was T cells isolated from PBMCs. The receptors shown here come from a human donor in good health.

This rearrangement joins TRBV29-1 to TRBJ2-7; 8 bases line up with TRBD1. CDR3 size: 12 residues. V trimming: 6 bases; J trimming: 5 bases; junction bases outside the gene matches: 6. Per the germline V gene, CDR1 is SQVTM and CDR2 is ANQGSEA. CDR3 loop: CSVGQGLHEQYF. The DNA for the CDR3 is TGCAGCGTCGGACAGGGTCTCCACGAGCAGTACTTC.

This chain uses TRBV7-9 with TRBJ2-1; D may be TRBD1 (5 bases). Trimming removed 2 bases at V and 6 bases at J, with 14 bases between. Germline V gene sequence: CDR1 SEHNR, CDR2 FQNEAQ (reference sequence). CDR3 length: 15 amino acids. The CDR3 DNA sequence: TGTGCCAGCAGCTTAAGACAGTTGGACCGCAATGAGCAGTTCTTC. As protein: CASSLRQLDRNEQFF.

The chain combines TRBV5-1 with TRBJ1-1; 7 bases fit TRBD1. The CDR3 has 15 amino acids. With 4 bases clipped from V and 5 bases from J, the junction kept 11 bases outside the gene matches. Germline lookup yields CDR1 SGHRS and CDR2 YFSETQ. The CDR3, as DNA: TGCGCCAGCAGCATTAAGACAGGGAGTGAGACTGAAGCTTTCTTT. This sequence encodes CASSIKTGSETEAFF. Full variable domain (outside the CDR3, taken from reference TRBV5-1 and TRBJ1-1): KAGVTQTPRYLIKTRGQQVTLSCSPISGHRSVSWYQQTPGQGLQFLFEYFSETQRNKGNFPGRFSGRQFSNSRSEMNVSTLELGDSALYLCASSIKTGSETEAFFGQGTRLTVV.

Comment on this clone: Sequence at one end of the junction differs from germline and may be a read error. J is TRBJ2-7 and V is TRBV6-6; TRBD2 matches at 9 bases. The CDR3 has 15 amino acids. Germline V CDR1 and CDR2: MNHNY, SVGAGI (reference sequence). The CDR3 spells CASSYSTGGRGGLDF. CDR3 bases: TGTGCCAGCAGTTACTCGACTGGCGGGAGGGGAGGTTTGGACTTC.

The chain is built from TRBV4-1 and TRBJ1-3; D gene ambiguous. CDR3 length equals 17 residues. Germline loops: CDR1 MGHRA, CDR2 YSYEKL. V was pared by 1 base and J by 0 bases, with 13 bases between. The DNA for the CDR3 is TGCGCCAGCAGCCAAGTCTTCGTATTGAGCTCTGGAAACACCATATATTTT. It translates to CASSQVFVLSSGNTIYF.

The chain combines TRBV6-5 with TRBJ2-7; tentatively, D is TRBD2 (6 bases). The CDR3 consists of 15 residues. The germline V gene has CDR1 MNHEY and CDR2 SVGAGI. V lost 1 base, J lost 4 bases, and 14 bases lay in between. The CDR3 loop reads CASSYFPQEGYEQYF. The CDR3 nucleotides read TGTGCCAGCAGTTACTTCCCCCAGGAGGGATACGAGCAGTACTTC.

The chain uses TRBV30 and TRBJ2-6; TRBD1 matches 9 bases. The CDR3 covers 19 residues. Looked up from germline, CDR1 is GTSNPN and CDR2 is SVGIG (reference sequence). V lost 5 bases and J lost 4; bases outside the gene matches: 18. The CDR3 DNA follows: TGTGCCTGGGCTGGAACCGGGACAGGGATTGTATCGGGGGCCAACGTCCTGACTTTC. Translated: CAWAGTGTGIVSGANVLTF.

The rearrangement uses TRBV5-1 and TRBJ2-7; 9 bases fit TRBD1. The CDR3 totals 15 residues. CDR1 is SGHRS, CDR2 YFSETQ, per germline. J gave up 1 base and V 4 bases, and 6 bases lay outside the gene matches. This CDR3 is CASSAGQGASYEQYF. CDR3 in DNA: TGCGCCAGCAGCGCGGGACAGGGAGCTTCCTACGAGCAGTACTTC.

As DNA, the CDR3 is TGTGCCATCACCGCTAGACAGGGGGCCAACACTGAAGCTTTCTTT. It encodes CAITARQGANTEAFF. The gene calls are TRBV10-3 and TRBJ1-1; TRBD1 matches 10 bases. Germline CDR1 reads ENHRY; CDR2 reads SYGVKD. The CDR3 consists of 15 residues. The trim removed 7 bases at V and 2 bases at J, leaving 7 bases unmatched.

The chain couples TRBV7-8 to TRBJ2-1, with 11 nucleotides matching TRBD2. The germline gives CDR1 SGHVS, CDR2 FQNEAQ. The J segment lost 4 bases and the V segment lost 4 bases, leaving 3 bases of the junction unmatched. This CDR3 contains 15 residues. Here the CDR3 reads CASSSRLAGYNEQFF. The CDR3 nucleotides read TGTGCCAGCAGCTCCCGACTAGCGGGATACAATGAGCAGTTCTTC.

The chain uses TRBV7-2 and TRBJ2-7; 8 positions agree with TRBD1. After removal of 4 bases from V and 1 base from J, the junction contained 0 bases not matched to a gene. This CDR3 is 13 amino acids long. Germline CDR1 is SGHTA and CDR2 is FQGNSA. The CDR3 sequence is CASSYRGSYEQYF. The CDR3 DNA reads TGTGCCAGCAGCTACAGGGGGTCCTACGAGCAGTACTTC.

The chain is built from TRBV6-6 and TRBJ2-3; D may be TRBD2 (6 bases). Trimming left V 5 bases short and J 4 bases short, with 7 bases between. Germline assignment: CDR1 MNHNY and CDR2 SVGAGI (reference sequence). The CDR3 is made up of 12 amino acids. CDR3 sequence: CASSPGADTQYF. The DNA for the CDR3 is TGTGCCAGCAGTCCGGGAGCAGATACGCAGTATTTT.

The CDR3 sequence: CASSLRDTTYEQYF. CDR3 DNA sequence: TGTGCCAGCAGCCTTCGGGACACCACCTACGAGCAGTACTTC. V is TRBV7-2 and J is TRBJ2-7, with a weak D call TRBD1 (6 bases). The CDR3 extends over 14 amino acids. The germline V and J ends were trimmed by 5 bases and 2 bases, with 13 bases remaining between them. Germline lookup yields CDR1 SGHTA and CDR2 FQGNSA.

This clone was recorded once. The rearrangement joins TRBV29-1 to TRBJ1-1, with 7 bases matching TRBD1. The CDR3 consists of 12 residues. Germline CDR1 reads SQVTM; CDR2 reads ANQGSEA. V trimming: 6 bases; J trimming: 4 bases; junction bases outside the gene matches: 5. The CDR3 DNA reads TGCAGCGTAGGGACAGAGACCACTGAAGCTTTCTTT. It specifies CSVGTETTEAFF.

This sequence joins TRBV19 and TRBJ2-1; D perhaps matches TRBD1 (7 bases). The V gene's germline CDR1 is LNHDA and CDR2 SQIVND (reference sequence). Trimming shortened V by 6 bases and J by 6 bases, and 24 bases separated the two germline ends. The CDR3 totals 17 residues. The CDR3 here is CASREGAGSNLRNEQFF. CDR3 nucleotides: TGTGCCAGTAGGGAGGGGGCGGGTTCTAACCTTCGCAATGAGCAGTTCTTC.

This clone was picked up one time. The rearrangement joins TRBV30 to TRBJ2-3; TRBD1 matches 11 bases. CDR1 is GTSNPN and CDR2 is SVGIG in the germline V gene (reference sequence). The CDR3 has 15 amino acids. This chain's CDR3 is CALGRGTGGPDTQYF. The DNA of the CDR3 is TGTGCATTAGGGAGGGGGACAGGGGGGCCAGATACGCAGTATTTT. The variable domain in full, completed from reference TRBV30 and TRBJ2-3, reads SQTIHQWPATLVQPVGSPLSLECTVEGTSNPNLYWYRQAAGRGLQLLFYSVGIGQISSEVPQNLSASRPQDRQFILSSKKLLLSDSGFYLCALGRGTGGPDTQYFGPGTRLTVL.

The V and J genes are TRBV14 and TRBJ2-2; D not resolved. The CDR3 sequence is 16 residues long. The V and J ends lost 1 base and 2 bases respectively, with 11 bases between them. Germline assignment: CDR1 SGHDN and CDR2 FVKESK. The DNA of the CDR3 is TGTGCCAGCAGCCAAGGACTTTTCCTTAACACCGGGGAGCTGTTTTTT. Its protein product is CASSQGLFLNTGELFF.

The CDR3 nucleotides read TGTGCCAGCAGCCGATCGACAGGGGGCCCTGGCTACACCTTC. As protein: CASSRSTGGPGYTF. The gene calls are TRBV28 and TRBJ1-2, with 10 nucleotides matching TRBD1. Germline V CDR1 and CDR2: MDHEN, SYDVKM. The CDR3 totals 14 residues. The junction had 8 bases not matched to a gene; V was cut back by 6 bases and J by 7 bases.

The rearrangement links TRBV6-5 to TRBJ1-1; TRBD1 matches at 7 bases. Germline CDR1 is MNHEY and CDR2 is SVGAGI. CDR3 size: 15 residues. V lost 6 bases, J lost 0 bases, and 7 bases stayed unmatched. The CDR3 here is CASSVGTAMNTEAFF. The CDR3 DNA reads TGTGCCAGCAGCGTCGGGACAGCCATGAACACTGAAGCTTTCTTT.

The chain couples TRBV19 to TRBJ2-7, with a tentative D call TRBD1 (5 bases). The CDR3 contains 11 residues. Germline V lookup: CDR1 LNHDA, CDR2 SQIVND (reference sequence). V gave up 2 bases and J gave up 6 bases, with 5 bases separating them. The CDR3 DNA reads as TGTGCCAGTAGTATACAGGGCGAGCAGTACTTC. It translates to CASSIQGEQYF.

This chain uses TRBV2 with TRBJ1-2; D call uncertain. Germline V lookup: CDR1 SNHLY, CDR2 FYNNEI. This CDR3 has 16 residues. Trimming pared 11 bases from V and 2 bases from J, leaving 24 bases between. In DNA form, the CDR3 reads TGTGCCCGACGAACAAGTCCTATGCTGGGCAACTATGGCTACACCTTC. It yields the protein CARRTSPMLGNYGYTF.

The J gene is TRBJ1-1, the V gene TRBV9; D remains ambiguous. Germline CDR1 reads SGDLS; CDR2 reads YYNGEE. The CDR3 spans 11 residues. Trimming shortened V by 4 bases and J by 10 bases, and 11 bases separated the two germline ends. The chain's CDR3 is CASSSGLRAFF. DNA of the CDR3: TGTGCCAGCAGCTCTGGACTACGAGCTTTCTTT.

The chain combines TRBV28 with TRBJ2-3; 12 nucleotides match TRBD2. The CDR3 is 15 amino acids. V lost 6 bases, J lost 3 bases, and 4 bases stayed unmatched. Germline V CDR1 and CDR2: MDHEN, SYDVKM. This CDR3 is CASRLAGGPTDTQYF. The CDR3 region has the DNA TGTGCCAGCAGGCTAGCGGGAGGGCCAACAGATACGCAGTATTTT. Full variable domain (rest looked up from reference TRBV28 and TRBJ2-3): DVKVTQSSRYLVKRTGEKVFLECVQDMDHENMFWYRQDPGLGLRLIYFSYDVKMKEKGDIPEGYSVSREKKERFSLILESASTNQTSMYLCASRLAGGPTDTQYFGPGTRLTVL.

The chain combines TRBV19 with TRBJ2-5, with a possible D match to TRBD1 (6 bases). Germline CDR1 is LNHDA and CDR2 is SQIVND (reference sequence). Between the trimmed V and J ends, which lost 2 bases and 1 base, there was a span of 14 bases. This CDR3 is 16 amino acids long. CDR3 DNA sequence: TGTGCCAGTAGTATACTCCGGGACACTGGCCAAGAGACCCAGTACTTC. It translates to CASSILRDTGQETQYF. Using reference TRBV19 and TRBJ2-5 for the parts outside the CDR3, the full variable domain is DGGITQSPKYLFRKEGQNVTLSCEQNLNHDAMYWYRQDPGQGLRLIYYSQIVNDFQKGDIAEGYSVSREKKESFPLTVTSAQKNPTAFYLCASSILRDTGQETQYFGPGTRLLVL.

The gene calls are TRBV2 and TRBJ2-7; D possibly corresponds to TRBD1 (6 bases). Trimming removed 5 bases from V and 0 bases from J, with 17 bases in between. Germline CDR1 SNHLY, CDR2 FYNNEI. This CDR3 has 16 residues. The CDR3 DNA reads TGTGCCAGCAGTCAGACGCCGGGACAACTCTCCTACGAGCAGTACTTC. It yields the protein CASSQTPGQLSYEQYF.

This rearrangement joins TRBV29-1 to TRBJ2-1; 15 bases line up with TRBD2. Germline CDR1 and CDR2: SQVTM and ANQGSEA. J gave up 7 bases and V 4 bases, and 2 bases lay outside the gene matches. This CDR3 is built from 14 residues. The CDR3 DNA reads TGCAGCGTTGTGGGACTAGCGGGAGGAAATGAGCAGTTCTTC. This sequence encodes CSVVGLAGGNEQFF.

Only a few counts were recorded for this clone. The V and J genes are TRBV5-6 and TRBJ1-3, with D uncertain. The germline CDR1 and CDR2 sequences are SGHDT and YYEEEE. V lost 1 base to trimming and J lost 4 bases, with 6 bases between them. The CDR3 spans 13 residues. In DNA, the CDR3 is TGTGCCAGCAGCTTGTACGGGGGAAACACCATATATTTT. Its protein product is CASSLYGGNTIYF.

J is TRBJ2-7 and V is TRBV5-5, with unresolved D. V dropped 2 bases and J dropped 0 bases, with 9 bases sitting between them. Germline V CDR1 and CDR2: SGHKS, YYEKEE (reference sequence). The CDR3 contains 14 residues. The CDR3 DNA reads TGTGCCAGCAGCTTCGGTAACCTCTCCTACGAGCAGTACTTC. Its protein is CASSFGNLSYEQYF.

V usage is TRBV2 and J usage is TRBJ2-5; D perhaps matches TRBD2 (6 bases). CDR3 size: 14 residues. V gave up 5 bases and J gave up 5 bases, with 15 bases separating them. CDR1 and CDR2 from the germline V gene are SNHLY and FYNNEI. This CDR3 reads CASSTGLIAETQYF. The CDR3 DNA is TGTGCCAGCAGTACGGGACTCATCGCGGAGACCCAGTACTTC.

The V call is TRBV9, the J call TRBJ2-3, with TRBD2 identical over 8 bases. V was clipped by 3 bases and J by 5 bases; unmatched bases: 17. Germline values: CDR1 SGDLS, CDR2 YYNGEE. This CDR3 contains 18 residues. CDR3: CASSARGMASGFGDTQYF. CDR3 in DNA: TGTGCCAGCAGCGCGCGGGGGATGGCTAGCGGGTTTGGAGATACGCAGTATTTT.

The chain is built from TRBV12-5 and TRBJ1-2; 9 nucleotides match TRBD1. This CDR3 is 14 amino acids long. Germline V gene data show CDR1 as LGHNT and CDR2 as FRNRAP. Trimming removed 5 bases from V and 6 bases from J; junction bases left unmatched: 7. The CDR3 region has the DNA TGTGCTAGTGGTCTCCGGGACAGGGTAGATGGCTACACCTTC. Translating it yields CASGLRDRVDGYTF.

This chain joins TRBV4-3 and TRBJ2-2; 9 bases map to TRBD1. The CDR3 spans 15 residues. V was clipped by 3 bases and J by 10 bases; unmatched bases: 9. Looked up from germline, CDR1 is LGHNA and CDR2 is YSLEER. The CDR3 spells CASSHLYRGRVELFF. Here the CDR3 DNA reads TGCGCCAGCAGCCACCTCTACAGGGGGCGTGTGGAGCTGTTTTTT.